Given below is one TCR beta chain in context. No antigen is known for it. The length of the CDR3 is 14 residues. The V and J ends lost 4 bases and 5 bases respectively, with 14 bases between them. Germline V lookup: CDR1 SEHNR, CDR2 FQNEAQ (reference sequence). This sample is part of a study of cytomegalovirus exposure and HLA in healthy donors. Whole-study context: In an early release, HLA-typed donors contributed about 79 million unique TCR sequences. Study-level points and caveats: Evidence from a later analysis indicated that most CMV-associated TCR beta chains looked HLA-restricted. Later work showed greater clonal expansion in HLA-associated TCR beta chains than in equally common others. Rarity characterized most TCR sequences, yet some public TCRs appeared in many donors.

The PCR ran on 60 Vbeta and 13 Jbeta primers. The method was immunoSEQ multiplex PCR; TCRdb's version includes in-frame clones alone and lacks a portion of them. The repertoire consists of roughly 130,000 clones, with around 70% occurring once and the leading ten covering roughly 2%. The chain joins TRBV7-9 to TRBJ2-5; perhaps TRBD2 as D (5 bases). The specimen sequenced was PBMCs. The receptor's source is a woman in her thirties or forties in good health and CMV-seropositive. The CDR3 here is CASSSGLHLETQYF. CDR3 bases: TGTGCCAGCAGCTCTGGACTTCATTTGGAGACCCAGTACTTC.